The next 25 T cell receptor beta chains were all read from a single sample in a study of CD8 T cells in ankylosing spondylitis. TCRdb called the 5' RACE reads again in MiXCR, with one record for every CDR3 protein. This sample carries under 170,000 distinct CDR3 sequences, about 42% of them seen once, and the ten largest clones take 13% to 15%. Sequencing was carried out using synovial fluid, either unsorted or a sorted T cell fraction (not recorded which). The receptors originated from a male donor with ankylosing spondylitis.

The chain joins TRBV6-2 or TRBV6-3 to TRBJ2-2; 8 bases agree with TRBD1. Germline-derived CDR1 and CDR2 are MNHEY and SVGEGT. The CDR3 is 18 residues long. The ends lost 0 bases at V and 5 bases at J; junction bases unmatched: 11. The CDR3 nucleotides read TGTGCCAGCAGTTACTCGATCTGGACAGGGAAAAATACCGGGGAGCTGTTTTTT. Its translation is CASSYSIWTGKNTGELFF.

This clonotype showed up just a few times. The chain has TRBV20-1 and TRBJ1-4, with D hard to call. Germline CDR1 DFQATT, CDR2 SNEGSKA (reference sequence). Trimming stripped 6 bases from V and 0 bases from J, with 8 bases between. The CDR3 sequence is 13 residues long. In DNA form, the CDR3 reads TGCAGTGCAACGGAAGCAACTAATGAAAAACTGTTTTTT. Amino acids: CSATEATNEKLFF.

The chain recombines TRBV19 with TRBJ1-1; D might be TRBD1 (5 bases). Germline lookup yields CDR1 LNHDA and CDR2 SQIVND (reference sequence). The CDR3 spans 14 residues. V lost 7 bases and J lost 0, with 12 bases in between. The CDR3, as DNA: TGTGCCAGTACCTCGGGACCGATGAACACTGAAGCTTTCTTT. This codes for CASTSGPMNTEAFF.

This chain links TRBV11-2 with TRBJ1-1; D is uncertain. Trimming shortened V by 5 bases and J by 1 base, and 14 bases separated the two germline ends. Germline V gene data show CDR1 as SGHAT and CDR2 as FQNNGV. The CDR3 contains 15 residues. CDR3 sequence (DNA): TGTGCCAGCAGCGCGATGGCGAACTCGAACACTGAAGCTTTCTTT. Encoded protein: CASSAMANSNTEAFF.

The rearrangement joins TRBV20-1 to TRBJ2-4; a possible D gene is TRBD2 (6 bases). This CDR3 contains 15 residues. V lost 8 bases to trimming and J lost 0 bases, with 17 bases between them. Looked up from germline, CDR1 is DFQATT and CDR2 is SNEGSKA (reference sequence). The chain's CDR3 is CSMRRGLLAKNIQYF. CDR3 nucleotide sequence: TGCAGTATGCGGCGGGGCCTACTAGCCAAAAACATTCAGTACTTC.

This chain uses TRBV7-9 with TRBJ2-2; 7 bases agree with TRBD1. The germline gives CDR1 SEHNR, CDR2 FQNEAQ (reference sequence). Unmatched junction bases numbered 5, after V lost 2 bases and J lost 2 bases. This CDR3 has 16 residues. CDR3 residues: CASSLNRGVNTGELFF. The CDR3 DNA is TGTGCCAGCAGCTTAAACAGGGGTGTAAACACCGGGGAGCTGTTTTTT.

The rearrangement joins TRBV7-9 to TRBJ2-3; D remains unclear. The V end was cut by 5 bases, the J end by 4 bases, with 13 bases between. The CDR3 sequence is 14 residues long. The germline V gene has CDR1 SEHNR and CDR2 FQNEAQ (reference sequence). The CDR3 DNA is TGTGCCAGCAGCCACCAGGCCCGCTCAGATACGCAGTATTTT. Residues: CASSHQARSDTQYF.

The J gene is TRBJ1-4, the V gene TRBV7-9; a weak D match, TRBD1 (6 bases). V lost 3 bases and J lost 3, with 14 bases in between. The germline gives CDR1 SEHNR, CDR2 FQNEAQ (reference sequence). The CDR3 spans 16 residues. For the CDR3, the DNA is TGTGCCAGCAGCTTCCTGGGGGGGGCGGCTAATGAAAAACTGTTTTTT. It is translated as CASSFLGGAANEKLFF.

CDR3 DNA sequence: TGTGCCAGCTTAGACAGGGACGTATATGGCTACACCTTC. This encodes CASLDRDVYGYTF. The V and J genes are TRBV7-9 and TRBJ1-2; TRBD1 matches 7 bases. This CDR3 is built from 13 residues. Germline CDR1 and CDR2: SEHNR and FQNEAQ (reference sequence). Losses at the gene ends were 8 bases for V and 5 bases for J; bases not matched to a gene: 8. The whole variable domain, filled in from reference TRBV7-9 and TRBJ1-2, reads DTGVSQNPRHKITKRGQNVTFRCDPISEHNRLYWYRQTLGQGPEFLTYFQNEAQLEKSRLLSDRFSAERPKGSFSTLEIQRTEQGDSAMYLCASLDRDVYGYTFGSGTRLTVV.

This clonotype was picked up a small number of times. V usage is TRBV4-1 and J usage is TRBJ1-1, with 7 nucleotides matching TRBD1. CDR3 length equals 16 residues. Germline V gene lookup returns CDR1 MGHRA and CDR2 YSYEKL. V gave up 0 bases and J gave up 7 bases; unmatched junction bases: 11. The chain's CDR3 is CASSQDPPGGGDEAFF. Written as DNA, the CDR3 is TGCGCCAGCAGCCAAGATCCCCCAGGGGGAGGTGATGAAGCTTTCTTT.

V is TRBV6-1 and J is TRBJ1-5; D perhaps matches TRBD1 (5 bases). Deletions cut 6 bases from V and 2 bases from J, with 11 bases between. The CDR3 runs 14 residues. CDR1 and CDR2 from the germline V gene are MNHNS and SASEGT. The CDR3 DNA reads TGTGCCAGCAGCCCCCAGGGAGGCAATCAGCCCCAGCATTTT. As protein: CASSPQGGNQPQHF.

The chain combines TRBV11-2 with TRBJ2-5, with a possible D match to TRBD2 (5 bases). Germline loops: CDR1 SGHAT, CDR2 FQNNGV. The CDR3 runs 16 residues. V gave up 5 bases and J gave up 5 bases, with 21 bases separating them. In DNA form, the CDR3 reads TGTGCCAGCAGCCTCGGGATTTTGGGCGGTTTGGAGACCCAGTACTTC. This gives the protein CASSLGILGGLETQYF.

This clonotype was found a few times. The chain has TRBV3-1 and TRBJ2-3; D possibly corresponds to TRBD2 (6 bases). V gave up 3 bases and J gave up 2 bases, with 12 bases separating them. The CDR3 runs 15 residues. Germline V gene lookup returns CDR1 LGHDT and CDR2 YNNKEL (reference sequence). This CDR3 is CASSQTGGPTDTQYF. The CDR3 DNA reads as TGTGCCAGCAGCCAGACCGGGGGACCCACAGATACGCAGTATTTT.

This clonotype was seen a few times. The chain joins TRBV12-3 or TRBV12-4 to TRBJ1-3; D gene uncertain. The length of the CDR3 is 17 residues. V dropped 6 bases and J dropped 0 bases, with 18 bases sitting between them. CDR3 bases: TGTGCCAGCAGGGATCTGATCGCGCACCCCTCTGGAAACACCATATATTTT. Protein: CASRDLIAHPSGNTIYF.

This clonotype has only a few counts. The chain couples TRBV27 to TRBJ1-1; D not resolved. The V end was cut by 2 bases, the J end by 4 bases, with 11 bases between. The germline CDR1 and CDR2 sequences are MNHEY and SMNVEV (reference sequence). CDR3 length: 14 amino acids. CDR3: CASSLTFGRTEAFF. In DNA, the CDR3 is TGTGCCAGCAGTTTAACGTTCGGCCGCACTGAAGCTTTCTTT.

This chain joins TRBV19 and TRBJ2-3, with D perhaps TRBD1 (5 bases). Trimming stripped 4 bases from V and 3 bases from J, with 26 bases between. The CDR3 spans 19 residues. Germline loops: CDR1 LNHDA, CDR2 SQIVND (reference sequence). DNA for the CDR3: TGTGCCAGTAGTAACCCGGCTGGCGACAGACCCATAGCAACAGATACGCAGTATTTT. Protein product: CASSNPAGDRPIATDTQYF.

This clonotype occurred once. The chain recombines TRBV30 with TRBJ2-1; the match to TRBD1 covers 8 bases. Germline V gene sequence: CDR1 GTSNPN, CDR2 SVGIG (reference sequence). There are 14 residues in the CDR3. The J segment lost 0 bases and the V segment lost 4 bases, leaving 2 bases of the junction unmatched. CDR3 loop: CAWNTGGSYNEQFF. As DNA, the CDR3 is TGTGCCTGGAACACAGGGGGCTCCTACAATGAGCAGTTCTTC.

This clonotype was seen a few times. As DNA, the CDR3 is TGTGCCAGCAGTTTAGTAGCAGAAACTAGCACAGATACGCAGTATTTT. Protein sequence: CASSLVAETSTDTQYF. The chain is built from TRBV12-3 or TRBV12-4 and TRBJ2-3; D is undetermined. Trimming left V 1 base short and J 0 bases short, with 11 bases between. The CDR3 contains 16 residues.

In this sample, this clonotype turned up many times. The chain uses TRBV6-2 or TRBV6-3 and TRBJ2-3; D assignment may be TRBD1 or TRBD2 (5 bases each). There are 15 residues in the CDR3. Germline CDR1 reads MNHEY; CDR2 reads SVGEGT. The ends were cut back, 6 bases at V and 0 bases at J, with 13 bases in the middle. The CDR3 protein is CASSHGAASTDTQYF. In nucleotides, the CDR3 is TGTGCCAGCAGCCACGGGGCTGCTAGCACAGATACGCAGTATTTT.

The rearrangement links TRBV9 to TRBJ1-2; D uncertain. The CDR3 loop spans 14 amino acids. V lost 0 bases, J lost 4 bases, and 10 bases lay in between. CDR1 is SGDLS and CDR2 is YYNGEE in the germline V gene. The CDR3 DNA reads TGTGCCAGCAGCGTAGAAGTTGGGCTCTATGGCTACACCTTC. This gives the protein CASSVEVGLYGYTF.

This clonotype was seen ten or more times. The CDR3 bases are TGCAGCGCCGTCGTCGGGGGAAGTGACGAGCAGTACTTC. It specifies CSAVVGGSDEQYF. The chain carries TRBV29-1 and TRBJ2-7, with D maybe TRBD2 (6 bases). Trimming cost V 7 bases and J 5 bases, with 18 bases left between them. Per the germline V gene, CDR1 is SQVTM and CDR2 is ANQGSEA. The CDR3 contains 13 residues.

The V call is TRBV28, the J call TRBJ1-5, with TRBD1 as a possible D gene (5 bases). There are 18 residues in the CDR3. Germline CDR1 and CDR2: MDHEN and SYDVKM. Trimming removed 1 base at V and 0 bases at J, with 16 bases between. The CDR3 DNA reads TGTGCCAGCAGTTTATTACACTTCGGACACTTTAGCAATCAGCCCCAGCATTTT. Its protein product is CASSLLHFGHFSNQPQHF.

This clonotype is termed medium-sized. The chain uses TRBV5-1 and TRBJ1-1; maybe TRBD1 (5 bases). The CDR3 contains 13 residues. Trimming removed 0 bases from V and 6 bases from J, with 9 bases in between. CDR1 is SGHRS, CDR2 YFSETQ, per germline. The CDR3 coding sequence is TGCGCCAGCAGCTTGGGACAGCCGGCTGAAGCTTTCTTT. This codes for CASSLGQPAEAFF.

This rearrangement joins TRBV2 to TRBJ2-3; TRBD2 agrees at 7 bases. The CDR3 has 19 amino acids. Germline V gene lookup returns CDR1 SNHLY and CDR2 FYNNEI. The V segment lost 5 bases and the J segment 3 bases; nucleotides outside the gene matches: 20. CDR3 in DNA: TGTGCCAGCAGTCCAGAAGGCGCACCCCAATGGGGGGGTACAGATACGCAGTATTTT. This sequence encodes CASSPEGAPQWGGTDTQYF.

The rearrangement uses TRBV12-3 or TRBV12-4 and TRBJ1-1; D possibly corresponds to TRBD1 (5 bases). The CDR3 has 15 residues. V lost 4 bases to trimming and J lost 0 bases, with 12 bases between them. CDR3 nucleotides: TGTGCCAGCAGTTCCCGGTCAGGGATGAACACTGAAGCTTTCTTT. This sequence encodes CASSSRSGMNTEAFF.